Each of the 25 T cell receptor beta chains below was sequenced from the same sample in a study of cytomegalovirus exposure and HLA in healthy donors. Researchers ran the PCR with 60 Vbeta and 13 Jbeta primers. Data came from immunoSEQ multiplex PCR; TCRdb stores just in-frame clones and leaves some out. Among under 200,000 clones listed, 73% were seen once. The specimen was PBMCs. The receptors here all came from a woman aged 18-30 years in good health and CMV-seropositive.

The chain joins TRBV29-1 to TRBJ1-1; 7 positions agree with TRBD1. Germline V gene sequence: CDR1 SQVTM, CDR2 ANQGSEA. This CDR3 has 11 residues. Unmatched junction bases numbered 6, after V lost 6 bases and J lost 8 bases. CDR3 in DNA: TGCAGCGTGGCGCCGGGACAGGAAGCTTTCTTT. Its translation is CSVAPGQEAFF. Filled out from reference TRBV29-1 and TRBJ1-1, the complete variable domain reads SAVISQKPSRDICQRGTSLTIQCQVDSQVTMMFWYRQQPGQSLTLIATANQGSEATYESGFVIDKFPISRPNLTFSTLTVSNMSPEDSSIYLCSVAPGQEAFFGQGTRLTVV.

This clone showed up just once. DNA for the CDR3: TGTGCCAGCAGTGAAGAGTCGGGGGCCTACAATGAGCAGTTCTTC. Residues: CASSEESGAYNEQFF. The chain carries TRBV6-1 and TRBJ2-1; D possibly corresponds to TRBD2 (6 bases). CDR1 is MNHNS, CDR2 SASEGT, per germline. The CDR3 extends over 15 amino acids. The germline V and J ends were trimmed by 1 base and 2 bases, with 9 bases remaining between them.

In its sample, this clone was seen a few times. The CDR3 is CAWSVLGGEYNSPLHF. Written as DNA, the CDR3 is TGTGCCTGGAGTGTACTTGGAGGAGAATATAATTCACCCCTCCACTTT. This chain links TRBV30 with TRBJ1-6, with no clear D. The CDR3 has 16 residues. The germline gives CDR1 GTSNPN, CDR2 SVGIG (reference sequence). V dropped 0 bases and J dropped 4 bases, with 13 bases sitting between them.

This CDR3 reads CASSQELDRVTIGYTF. CDR3 nucleotides: TGCGCCAGCAGCCAAGAGTTGGACAGGGTTACTATTGGCTACACCTTC. This rearrangement joins TRBV4-3 to TRBJ1-2; 8 bases are shared with TRBD1. Looked up from germline, CDR1 is LGHNA and CDR2 is YSLEER. The CDR3 has 16 amino acids. J lost 7 bases, V lost 0 bases, and 10 bases had no gene match.

V gene TRBV6-1 combines with J gene TRBJ2-1, with 7 bases matching TRBD1. The CDR3 is 15 amino acids. After removal of 7 bases from V and 2 bases from J, the junction contained 8 bases not matched to a gene. Germline V lookup: CDR1 MNHNS, CDR2 SASEGT. CDR3 residues: CASTSGTEAYNEQFF. The CDR3 DNA reads as TGTGCCAGCACCTCCGGGACAGAAGCCTACAATGAGCAGTTCTTC.

The table lists this clone with a few counts. This CDR3 is CASSLVAGLSDYGYTF. The CDR3 nucleotides read TGTGCCAGCAGCTTAGTTGCGGGGCTTAGTGACTATGGCTACACCTTC. The chain carries TRBV7-9 and TRBJ1-2; tentatively, D is TRBD1 (5 bases). Germline CDR1 reads SEHNR; CDR2 reads FQNEAQ (reference sequence). The V gene lost 1 base and the J gene lost 3 bases, with 15 bases spanning the gap. This CDR3 contains 16 residues.

The chain combines TRBV28 with TRBJ2-7, with 12 bases fitting TRBD1. CDR1 is MDHEN and CDR2 is SYDVKM in the germline V gene. Trimming cost V 8 bases and J 7 bases; bases outside gene matches: 9. CDR3 length: 14 amino acids. The chain's CDR3 is CASLSRDRGREQYF. The CDR3 DNA reads as TGTGCCAGCCTTTCTCGGGACAGGGGGCGGGAGCAGTACTTC. Full variable domain (rest looked up from reference TRBV28 and TRBJ2-7): DVKVTQSSRYLVKRTGEKVFLECVQDMDHENMFWYRQDPGLGLRLIYFSYDVKMKEKGDIPEGYSVSREKKERFSLILESASTNQTSMYLCASLSRDRGREQYFGPGTRLTVT.

CDR3 loop: CASSYPLAGGYNEQFF. The CDR3 DNA reads as TGTGCCAGCAGTTACCCTCTAGCGGGGGGATACAATGAGCAGTTCTTC. The rearrangement joins TRBV6-6 to TRBJ2-1; TRBD2 agrees at 11 bases. Germline V gene sequence: CDR1 MNHNY, CDR2 SVGAGI (reference sequence). J lost 4 bases, V lost 2 bases, and 4 bases had no gene match. CDR3 length equals 16 residues.

The chain employs TRBV7-2 and TRBJ2-7; 7 bases align to TRBD1. With 5 bases clipped from V and 5 bases from J, the junction kept 12 bases outside the gene matches. The CDR3 runs to 15 residues. Germline-derived CDR1 and CDR2 are SGHTA and FQGNSA. This CDR3 reads CASSTSRQGTNEQYF. The CDR3 DNA is TGTGCCAGCAGCACCTCCAGACAGGGAACGAACGAGCAGTACTTC.

This clone was counted once. The V gene is TRBV7-8, the J gene TRBJ1-4, with D possibly matching TRBD1 (6 bases). CDR1 and CDR2 from the germline V gene are SGHVS and FQNEAQ. The CDR3 has 15 amino acids. V was shortened by 1 base and J by 7 bases, with 13 bases between the two germline ends. The CDR3 DNA reads TGTGCCAGCAGCTTAGGGAGTCAGGGGAGTGAAAAACTGTTTTTT. Translation: CASSLGSQGSEKLFF.

J is TRBJ2-5 and V is TRBV11-2; D uncertain. The end of the DNA fits TRBJ2-7 better, so the J call may be wrong. Germline V gene sequence: CDR1 SGHAT, CDR2 FQNNGV. This CDR3 has 15 amino acids. In nucleotides, the CDR3 is TGTGCCAGCAGCTTAGATGGCCTAGTTTCCTACGAGCAGTACTTC. It encodes CASSLDGLVSYEQYF.

The CDR3: CASSVGRGGPYEQYF. CDR3 sequence (DNA): TGTGCCAGCAGCGTAGGGCGGGGGGGCCCTTACGAGCAGTACTTC. The J gene is TRBJ2-7, the V gene TRBV9; 9 bases are shared with TRBD2. The CDR3 is 15 amino acids. Germline V gene lookup returns CDR1 SGDLS and CDR2 YYNGEE. Germline trimming cut 0 bases from V and 4 bases from J; bases unmatched to any gene: 5. The full variable domain, its missing parts supplied by reference TRBV9 and TRBJ2-7, is DSGVTQTPKHLITATGQRVTLRCSPRSGDLSVYWYQQSLDQGLQFLIQYYNGEERAKGNILERFSAQQFPDLHSELNLSSLELGDSALYFCASSVGRGGPYEQYFGPGTRLTVT.

The V gene is TRBV4-1, the J gene TRBJ2-5, with TRBD2 as a possible D gene (6 bases). Germline CDR1 MGHRA, CDR2 YSYEKL. Trimming left V 5 bases short and J 1 base short, with 11 bases between. The CDR3 has 14 residues. The DNA for the CDR3 is TGCGCCAGCAGCTACACGGGACTCCAAGAGACCCAGTACTTC. Translation: CASSYTGLQETQYF.

This clone was seen more than once but under ten times. The V and J genes are TRBV7-9 and TRBJ1-4; D possibly corresponds to TRBD1 (5 bases). V was shortened by 1 base and J by 0 bases, with 9 bases between the two germline ends. This CDR3 spans 16 amino acids. Germline V gene lookup returns CDR1 SEHNR and CDR2 FQNEAQ (reference sequence). The CDR3 sequence: CASSLEVRATNEKLFF. CDR3 sequence (DNA): TGTGCCAGCAGCTTAGAGGTCAGGGCAACTAATGAAAAACTGTTTTTT. The full variable domain, with the rest looked up from reference TRBV7-9 and TRBJ1-4, is DTGVSQNPRHKITKRGQNVTFRCDPISEHNRLYWYRQTLGQGPEFLTYFQNEAQLEKSRLLSDRFSAERPKGSFSTLEIQRTEQGDSAMYLCASSLEVRATNEKLFFGSGTQLSVL.

The chain uses TRBV7-2 and TRBJ1-5; D gene uncertain. The CDR3 is 12 amino acids. V lost 4 bases, J lost 4 bases, and 5 bases lay in between. Germline values: CDR1 SGHTA, CDR2 FQGNSA. In DNA, the CDR3 is TGTGCCAGCAGCTCCCCTAATCAGCCCCAGCATTTT. Protein sequence: CASSSPNQPQHF.

Turning to this clone: This specimen includes other DNA sequences encoding the same CDR3. The chain combines TRBV15 with TRBJ1-2; a possible D gene is TRBD1 (5 bases). Germline CDR1 reads LNHNV; CDR2 reads YYDKDF (reference sequence). CDR3 length: 12 residues. Trimming took 0 bases from V and 7 from J, leaving 6 bases between them. The CDR3 loop reads CATSRDQGGYTF. The CDR3 DNA reads TGTGCCACCAGCAGAGATCAGGGTGGCTACACCTTC. The variable domain in full, with the rest retrieved from reference TRBV15 and TRBJ1-2, is DAMVIQNPRYQVTQFGKPVTLSCSQTLNHNVMYWYQQKSSQAPKLLFHYYDKDFNNEADTPDNFQSRRPNTSFCFLDIRSPGLGDTAMYLCATSRDQGGYTFGSGTRLTVV.

The gene calls are TRBV28 and TRBJ2-7; tentative D call: TRBD1 (5 bases). V was pared by 4 bases and J by 0 bases, with 10 bases between. This CDR3 spans 14 amino acids. Germline assignment: CDR1 MDHEN and CDR2 SYDVKM. The CDR3 loop is CASSSSTVSYEQYF. For the CDR3, the DNA is TGTGCCAGCAGTTCGTCGACAGTCTCCTACGAGCAGTACTTC.

This clone was recorded a few times. This rearrangement joins TRBV7-9 to TRBJ2-5; tentative D call: TRBD1 (5 bases). The germline gives CDR1 SEHNR, CDR2 FQNEAQ (reference sequence). This CDR3 spans 15 amino acids. V was shortened by 6 bases and J by 3 bases, with 17 bases between the two germline ends. CDR3 loop: CASRLGHHFEETQYF. The CDR3 nucleotides are TGTGCCAGCAGGCTTGGACACCACTTCGAAGAGACCCAGTACTTC.

The chain uses TRBV29-1 and TRBJ2-7; TRBD2 might be the D (6 bases). In germline, CDR1 is SQVTM, CDR2 ANQGSEA. The CDR3 runs 13 residues. V was trimmed by 6 bases and J by 4 bases, leaving 16 bases between them. The DNA for the CDR3 is TGCAGCGTGATCGGGGGTAGGGATTACGAGCAGTACTTC. Translating it yields CSVIGGRDYEQYF.

The chain couples TRBV15 to TRBJ1-5, with 7 bases matching TRBD1. V was pared by 5 bases and J by 5 bases, with 6 bases of the junction left unmatched. In germline, CDR1 is LNHNV, CDR2 YYDKDF (reference sequence). The CDR3 has 14 residues. CDR3 region: CATSQGGADQPQHF. CDR3 nucleotides: TGTGCCACCAGCCAAGGGGGCGCGGATCAGCCCCAGCATTTT.

This clone was detected once. Distinct nucleotide sequences in the sample also encode this CDR3. The rearrangement links TRBV18 to TRBJ1-2; 9 bases match TRBD1. The V segment lost 3 bases and the J segment 4 bases; nucleotides outside the gene matches: 9. This CDR3 has 16 amino acids. Germline CDR1 and CDR2: KGHSH and LQKENI. CDR3: CASSPTGQGLAYGYTF. In nucleotides, the CDR3 is TGTGCCAGCTCACCGACGGGACAGGGCTTGGCCTATGGCTACACCTTC.

The rearrangement joins TRBV5-1 to TRBJ2-7, with D possibly being TRBD1 (5 bases). The ends were cut back, 2 bases at V and 7 bases at J, with 16 bases in the middle. Germline loops: CDR1 SGHRS, CDR2 YFSETQ. The CDR3 extends over 14 amino acids. This CDR3 is CASSLGHPTSEQYF. The CDR3 DNA sequence: TGCGCCAGCAGCTTAGGACATCCCACGAGTGAGCAGTACTTC.

This clone was recorded a few times. The chain employs TRBV14 and TRBJ1-1; D ambiguous. V shed 4 bases and J shed 0 bases, with 9 bases lying between them. Germline CDR1 SGHDN, CDR2 FVKESK. CDR3 size: 14 residues. The CDR3 protein is CASSRTVMNTEAFF. The CDR3 DNA follows: TGTGCCAGCAGCCGTACGGTTATGAACACTGAAGCTTTCTTT. The whole variable domain, remainder taken from reference TRBV14 and TRBJ1-1, is EAGVTQFPSHSVIEKGQTVTLRCDPISGHDNLYWYRRVMGKEIKFLLHFVKESKQDESGMPNNRFLAERTGGTYSTLKVQPAELEDSGVYFCASSRTVMNTEAFFGQGTRLTVV.

The J gene is TRBJ1-2, the V gene TRBV18, with 7 bases identical to TRBD1. The V and J ends lost 6 bases and 0 bases, in that order; junction bases with no gene match: 13. The CDR3 runs 17 residues. CDR1 KGHSH and CDR2 LQKENI come from the germline V gene. The CDR3 loop is CASSPYGQDLTNYGYTF. CDR3 bases: TGTGCCAGCTCTCCATATGGACAGGATTTAACTAACTATGGCTACACCTTC.

The genes are TRBV5-1 and TRBJ1-1; TRBD1 is a possible D gene (5 bases). The V gene lost 5 bases and the J gene lost 6 bases, with 17 bases spanning the gap. Germline lookup yields CDR1 SGHRS and CDR2 YFSETQ. This CDR3 comprises 14 residues. CDR3 region: CASRSGGFEAEAFF. DNA for the CDR3: TGCGCCAGCAGGAGTGGGGGGTTCGAGGCTGAAGCTTTCTTT.